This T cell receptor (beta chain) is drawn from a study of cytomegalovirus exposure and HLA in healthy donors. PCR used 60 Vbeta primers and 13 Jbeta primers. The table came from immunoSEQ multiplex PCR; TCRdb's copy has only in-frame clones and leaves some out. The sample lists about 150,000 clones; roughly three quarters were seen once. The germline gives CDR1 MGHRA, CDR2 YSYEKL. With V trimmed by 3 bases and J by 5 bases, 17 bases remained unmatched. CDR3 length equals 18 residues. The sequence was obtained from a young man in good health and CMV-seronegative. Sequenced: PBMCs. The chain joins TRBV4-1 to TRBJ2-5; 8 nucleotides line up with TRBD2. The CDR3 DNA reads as TGCGCCAGCAGCCAGGGCGGAATAGCGGGAAAAACTAGTGAGACCCAGTACTTC. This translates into CASSQGGIAGKTSETQYF.